Listed below are T cell receptor beta chains from one sample, sequenced in a study of blood T cell repertoires in COVID-19. Measured with immunoSEQ multiplex PCR; TCRdb has only the in-frame clones, and not every one. The repertoire holds about 110,000 clones, with 90% to 95% as singletons. The sequenced sample consisted of peripheral blood. Receptors originate from a woman younger than 45 with acute or convalescent COVID-19. Each CDR3 is given with its conserved first and last residue. Each record gives: J gene, V gene, clone size, D gene, CDR3 DNA, CDR3 protein. A D gene is named only where the DNA matches it firmly. A row's size may be missing; if present it is once, few, many or a size class.

j_call: TRBJ1-4
v_call: TRBV14
clone_size: NA
d_call: NA
cdr3_nt: TGTGCCAGCAGCCAAACGGGGAATAATGAAAAACTGTTTTTT
cdr3_aa: CASSQTGNNEKLFF

j_call: TRBJ2-2
v_call: TRBV10-2
clone_size: few
d_call: TRBD2
cdr3_nt: TGCGCCAGCAGTGGGACCTCGGGACTAGTGGACACCGGGGAGCTGTTTTTT
cdr3_aa: CASSGTSGLVDTGELFF

j_call: TRBJ1-2
v_call: TRBV6-5
clone_size: NA
d_call: NA
cdr3_nt: TGTGCCAGCAGTTCGCCGGTCAGGGGCCAGTCCTATGGCTACACCTTC
cdr3_aa: CASSSPVRGQSYGYTF

j_call: TRBJ2-1
v_call: TRBV4-3
clone_size: NA
d_call: NA
cdr3_nt: TGCGCCAGCAGCCAAACAACAGGGATGCATGAGCAGTTCTTC
cdr3_aa: CASSQTTGMHEQFF

j_call: TRBJ1-2
v_call: TRBV9
clone_size: NA
d_call: NA
cdr3_nt: TGTGCCAGCAGCGACCCCGGGTTTAACACCTTC
cdr3_aa: CASSDPGFNTF

j_call: TRBJ1-2
v_call: TRBV12-5
clone_size: once
d_call: NA
cdr3_nt: TGTGCTAGTGCCTCGGGTCTCTTGACAGACAACTATGGCTACACCTTC
cdr3_aa: CASASGLLTDNYGYTF

j_call: TRBJ1-6
v_call: TRBV4-2
clone_size: NA
d_call: TRBD1
cdr3_nt: TGTGCCAGCAGCCAAGAGACAGGGGGAGGCTATAATTCACCCCTCCACTTT
cdr3_aa: CASSQETGGGYNSPLHF

j_call: TRBJ2-5
v_call: TRBV30
clone_size: NA
d_call: NA
cdr3_nt: TGTGCCTGGAGTGTACTAGGGGGAGAGACCCAGTACTTC
cdr3_aa: CAWSVLGGETQYF

j_call: TRBJ2-3
v_call: TRBV6-2/TRBV6-3
clone_size: NA
d_call: TRBD1
cdr3_nt: TGTGCCAGCAGTTACCTTCTGGGACAGGGATTCGGGAACACAGATACGCAGTATTTT
cdr3_aa: CASSYLLGQGFGNTDTQYF

j_call: TRBJ2-5
v_call: TRBV11-2
clone_size: NA
d_call: TRBD2
cdr3_nt: TGTGCCAGCAGCCTAAACGACAGGTCGGGGGGGGCCCAGTACTTC
cdr3_aa: CASSLNDRSGGAQYF

j_call: TRBJ2-1
v_call: TRBV30
clone_size: once
d_call: TRBD1
cdr3_nt: TGTGCCTGGAGGGAGGTGTTTGTGAGGGGGCGTGGTGAGCAGTTCTTC
cdr3_aa: CAWREVFVRGRGEQFF

j_call: TRBJ1-2
v_call: TRBV7-2
clone_size: NA
d_call: TRBD1
cdr3_nt: TGTGCCAGCACCCTCCCGGGACAGGGAGTCTATGGCTACACCTTC
cdr3_aa: CASTLPGQGVYGYTF

j_call: TRBJ2-7
v_call: TRBV3-1/TRBV3-2
clone_size: NA
d_call: NA
cdr3_nt: TGTGCCAGCAGCCAAGTGTTGCGGGACGTGGGGGAGCAGTACTTC
cdr3_aa: CASSQVLRDVGEQYF

j_call: TRBJ2-3
v_call: TRBV9
clone_size: NA
d_call: TRBD2
cdr3_nt: TGTGCCAGCAGCGCGAGCGGGAGATCTACAGATACGCAGTATTTT
cdr3_aa: CASSASGRSTDTQYF

j_call: TRBJ2-5
v_call: TRBV6-5
clone_size: NA
d_call: NA
cdr3_nt: TGTGCCAGCAGTTACGAGCGGTACGAGACCCAGTACTTC
cdr3_aa: CASSYERYETQYF

j_call: TRBJ1-1
v_call: TRBV25-1
clone_size: NA
d_call: NA
cdr3_nt: TGTGCCAGCATGGGGGGGACTGAAGCTTTCTTT
cdr3_aa: CASMGGTEAFF

j_call: TRBJ1-6
v_call: TRBV27
clone_size: NA
d_call: NA
cdr3_nt: TGTGCCAGCAGTTCCACCCTCGGGGGTAGCAATTCACCCCTCCACTTT
cdr3_aa: CASSSTLGGSNSPLHF

j_call: TRBJ1-4
v_call: TRBV10-3
clone_size: NA
d_call: NA
cdr3_nt: TGTGCCCCGAGGAGTCCCAATGAAAAACTGTTTTTT
cdr3_aa: CAPRSPNEKLFF

j_call: TRBJ2-7
v_call: TRBV5-4
clone_size: NA
d_call: TRBD1
cdr3_nt: TGTGCCAGCAGCTTGCGGCAGGGGGCGAACGAGCAGTACTTC
cdr3_aa: CASSLRQGANEQYF

j_call: TRBJ1-2
v_call: TRBV7-9
clone_size: NA
d_call: TRBD1
cdr3_nt: TGTGCCAGCAGCTTAGGTATAGGGGGCGAGTATGGCTACACCTTC
cdr3_aa: CASSLGIGGEYGYTF

j_call: TRBJ2-7
v_call: TRBV21-1
clone_size: NA
d_call: NA
cdr3_nt: TGTGCCAGCAGCGCGACACGGAACTACGAGCAGTACTTC
cdr3_aa: CASSATRNYEQYF

j_call: TRBJ1-5
v_call: TRBV6-5
clone_size: few
d_call: NA
cdr3_nt: TGTGCCAGCAGTTACGAGTCCAGGGCAGGCAATCAGCCCCAGCATTTT
cdr3_aa: CASSYESRAGNQPQHF